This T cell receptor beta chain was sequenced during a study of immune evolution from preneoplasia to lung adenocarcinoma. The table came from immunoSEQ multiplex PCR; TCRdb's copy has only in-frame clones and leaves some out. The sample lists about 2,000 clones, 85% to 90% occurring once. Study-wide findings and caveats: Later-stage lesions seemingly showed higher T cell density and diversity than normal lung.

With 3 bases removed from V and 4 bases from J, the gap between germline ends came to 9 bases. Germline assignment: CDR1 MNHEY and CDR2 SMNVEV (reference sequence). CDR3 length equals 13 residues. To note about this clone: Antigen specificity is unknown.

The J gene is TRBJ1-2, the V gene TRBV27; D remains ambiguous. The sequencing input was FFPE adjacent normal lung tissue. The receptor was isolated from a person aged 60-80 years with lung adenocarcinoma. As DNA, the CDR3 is TGTGCCAGCAGTTTTTTACGGAGCTATGGCTACACCTTC. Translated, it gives CASSFLRSYGYTF.